This TCR beta chain comes out of a study of Japanese encephalitis immunity and Zika vaccine responses (dated by TCRdb to the early 2020s). With respect to the entire study: Each included participant got alum-adjuvanted ZPIV three times, at weeks 0, 4 and 28, with every dose being 5.0 ug. For TCR sequencing, roughly 6 representative participants were selected from each pre-vaccination group, and samples were taken at week 0 (after pre-vaccination, before ZPIV) and at week 52. For stimulation, either ZIKV structural-protein peptide pools divided into flavivirus-conserved and non-conserved sets were used, or JEV or YFV peptides matching the pre-vaccination. The ZIKV peptides, 15-mers that overlapped by 11 residues, were chosen for containing NetMHCpan/NetMHCII-predicted epitopes with affinity below 50 nM. Two to three months ahead of the first ZPIV dose, around 13 participants were given JEV vaccine (IXIARO) as a two-dose regimen with the doses 28 days apart. Eleven to twelve participants received one dose of YFV vaccine (YF-VAX) before ZPIV, and about 9 participants were flavivirus-naive. The study examined whether earlier vaccination against Japanese encephalitis virus (JEV) or yellow fever virus (YFV) influenced CD4 T cell responses to the Zika vaccine. TCR repertoires from three flavivirus-naive individuals were also analyzed at weeks 2, 6 and 52 after the start of ZPIV vaccination.

Clipping removes 6 bases from V and 2 bases from J, with 5 as the unmatched junction base count. Measured from the cysteine to the phenylalanine, the CDR3 is 16 residues long. Of the read, only the CDR3 DNA is kept; its 48 bases are in frame from base 1. Reading the germline V gene (reference sequence) gives CDR1 MNHNY and CDR2 SVGAGI. PBMCs were labeled with CellTrace CFSE and cultured for 6 to 7 days in RPMI with 8% human serum plus peptide pools at 0.9 to 1 ug/mL each. On a BD FACSAria, proliferating CD4 T cells were sorted without fixation as live CD56-CD19-CD16-CD3+CD4+ CFSE-low cells. Enrolled adults were healthy and seronegative for ZIKV, JEV, YFV, DENV and WNV by microneutralization screening. The samples were taken from a phase 1, double-blinded, randomized, placebo-controlled trial testing an alum-adjuvanted Zika purified-inactivated virus (ZPIV) vaccine. Peripheral blood mononuclear cells were isolated by standard procedure and stored frozen in liquid nitrogen until use.

Libraries were made using 5' RACE. TCRbeta libraries were pooled in proportion to their sorted cell numbers before sequencing. RNAzol RT was used to extract total RNA from the sorted cells, and cDNA was then synthesized using an oligo(dT) primer together with a template-switching oligo. The TCRbeta V-CDR3-J region was amplified by PCR between a SMARTer oligo primer and a TCRbeta constant-region primer using Kapa HiFi. Illumina adaptors and sample-specific index barcodes were added in a second PCR, with HighPrep bead cleanup and a Bioanalyzer check confirming a band of roughly 650 bp. Sequencing of the libraries was done on an Illumina MiSeq using 2x151 bp paired-end reads. The authors processed their data as follows. Reads were demultiplexed with an in-house Java program, and TCRbeta annotations were assigned and clonotypes were counted with MiXCR. Repertoire overlap was assessed with Morisita-Horn indices from the R package vegan, and UPGMA clustering and Circos plots of recurring clonotypes were generated. Shannon diversity and richness were normalized to the highest possible value given the input cell numbers, yielding values from 0 to 1. CDR3beta sequences were aligned using MUSCLE, distances were calculated using SeqinR, and multidimensional scaling was plotted in R. The raw public reads went through TCRdb reprocessing: fastp at Q25, MiXCR clone calling, in-frame beta chains kept. Entries that share a CDR3 protein sequence are merged under the most common genes and DNA. The V and J calls, along with clone size, are taken from TCRdb and not from the paper's own processing. This sample has roughly 400 distinct CDR3 sequences in its table, and roughly 7.4% of those were observed once. The ten largest make up approximately 20% of the sample.

General study outcomes and caveats: Because there were not enough samples, the peptide pools could not be deconvoluted, which meant the specific peptides behind the cross-reactive responses went unidentified. After ZPIV, a significant decrease in repertoire richness of CD4 T cells responding to conserved ZIKV epitopes was observed in JEV-pre-vaccinated donors. Compared with YFV-pre-vaccinated donors, JEV-pre-vaccinated donors had higher repertoire similarity across time-points and stimulations, indicating that more clonotypes were common to ZIKV and JEV stimulation. The samples grouped by participant and showed no similarity across individuals, which suggests that no public TCRs were detected. CD8 T cell responses to ZIKV peptide pools were of very low magnitude and seen in only a few individuals. The analysis was restricted to a subset of trial participants with three doses and adequate samples, and the entire vaccinated cohort was not analyzed.

This clonotype is large (0.1 to 1%) in terms of sample share. Base qualities are not at hand, and no much larger clone is one base apart. The sample in question was antigen-activated CD4+ T cells from blood, cultured, obtained during a Zika inactivated vaccine study. This receptor was obtained from an adult woman who received an inactivated Zika virus vaccine. Here the chain combines TRBV6-6 and TRBJ2-3, and TRBD2 aligns with 13 junction nucleotides. DNA sequence: TGTGCCAGCAGCCGCGGACTAGCGGGGGTCACAGATACGCAGTATTTT. Protein translation: CASSRGLAGVTDTQYF.